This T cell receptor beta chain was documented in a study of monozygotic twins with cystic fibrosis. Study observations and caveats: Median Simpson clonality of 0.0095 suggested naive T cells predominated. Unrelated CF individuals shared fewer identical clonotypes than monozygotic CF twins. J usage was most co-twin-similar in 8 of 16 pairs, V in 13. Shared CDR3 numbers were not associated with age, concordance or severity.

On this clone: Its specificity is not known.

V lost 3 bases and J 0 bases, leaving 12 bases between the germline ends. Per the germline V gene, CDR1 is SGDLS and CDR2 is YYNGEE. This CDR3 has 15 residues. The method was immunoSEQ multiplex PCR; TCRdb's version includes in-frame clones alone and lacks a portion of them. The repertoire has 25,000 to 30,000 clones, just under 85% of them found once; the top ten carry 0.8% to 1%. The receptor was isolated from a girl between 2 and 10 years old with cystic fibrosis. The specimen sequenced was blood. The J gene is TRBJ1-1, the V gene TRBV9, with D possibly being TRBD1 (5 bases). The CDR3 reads CASSGSGTVNTEAFF. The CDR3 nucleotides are TGTGCCAGCAGCGGGTCCGGGACGGTGAACACTGAAGCTTTCTTT.